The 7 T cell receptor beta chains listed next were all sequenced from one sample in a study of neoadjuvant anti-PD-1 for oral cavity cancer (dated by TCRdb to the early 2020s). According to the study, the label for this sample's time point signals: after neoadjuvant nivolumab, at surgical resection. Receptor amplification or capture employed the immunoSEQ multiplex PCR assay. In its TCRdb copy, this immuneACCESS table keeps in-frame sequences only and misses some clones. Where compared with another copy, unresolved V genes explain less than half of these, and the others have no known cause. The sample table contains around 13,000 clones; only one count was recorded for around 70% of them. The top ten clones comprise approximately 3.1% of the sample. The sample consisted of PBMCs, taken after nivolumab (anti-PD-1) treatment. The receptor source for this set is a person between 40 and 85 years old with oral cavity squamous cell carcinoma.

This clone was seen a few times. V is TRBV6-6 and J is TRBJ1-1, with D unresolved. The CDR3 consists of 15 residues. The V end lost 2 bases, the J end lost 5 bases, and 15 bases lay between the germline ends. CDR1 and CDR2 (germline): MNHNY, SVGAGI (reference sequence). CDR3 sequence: CASSYLAPGRTEAFF. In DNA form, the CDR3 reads TGTGCCAGCAGTTACCTAGCCCCCGGGAGGACTGAAGCTTTCTTT.

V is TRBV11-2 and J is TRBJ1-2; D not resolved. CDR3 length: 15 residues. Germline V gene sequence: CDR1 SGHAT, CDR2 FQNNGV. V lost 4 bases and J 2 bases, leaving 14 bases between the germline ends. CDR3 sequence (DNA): TGTGCCAGCAGCTCTCAGCTTGTCGGAAACTATGGCTACACCTTC. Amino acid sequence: CASSSQLVGNYGYTF.

The CDR3 coding sequence is TGTGCCAGCAGTGAGGGGAGAGGGACCGGGCAGTATTTT. Amino acids: CASSEGRGTGQYF. The rearrangement joins TRBV6-4 to TRBJ2-3, with D perhaps being TRBD1 or TRBD2 (5 bases each). The CDR3 runs to 13 residues. V was cut by 3 bases and J by 11 bases, with 15 bases left in between. Germline V CDR1 and CDR2: MRHNA, SNTAGT.

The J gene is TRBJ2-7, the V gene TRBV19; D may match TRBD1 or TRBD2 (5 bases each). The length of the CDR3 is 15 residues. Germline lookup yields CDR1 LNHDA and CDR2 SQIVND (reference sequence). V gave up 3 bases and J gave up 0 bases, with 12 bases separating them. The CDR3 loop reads CASSIRDGLSYEQYF. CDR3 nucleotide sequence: TGTGCCAGTAGTATCCGGGACGGACTCTCCTACGAGCAGTACTTC.

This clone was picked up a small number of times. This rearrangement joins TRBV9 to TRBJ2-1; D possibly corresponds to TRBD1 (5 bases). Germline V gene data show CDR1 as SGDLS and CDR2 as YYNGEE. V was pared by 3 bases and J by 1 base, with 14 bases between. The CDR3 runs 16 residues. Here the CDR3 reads CASSGNRGTSYNEQFF. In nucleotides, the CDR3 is TGTGCCAGCAGCGGGAATAGGGGCACATCCTACAATGAGCAGTTCTTC.

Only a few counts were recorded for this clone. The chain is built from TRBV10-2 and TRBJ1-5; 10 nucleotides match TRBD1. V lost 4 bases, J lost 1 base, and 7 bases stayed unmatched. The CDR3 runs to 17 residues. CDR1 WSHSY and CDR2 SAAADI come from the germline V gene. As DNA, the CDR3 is TGCGCCAGCAGTGCCGGACAGGGGGGAAACAGCAATCAGCCCCAGCATTTT. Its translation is CASSAGQGGNSNQPQHF.

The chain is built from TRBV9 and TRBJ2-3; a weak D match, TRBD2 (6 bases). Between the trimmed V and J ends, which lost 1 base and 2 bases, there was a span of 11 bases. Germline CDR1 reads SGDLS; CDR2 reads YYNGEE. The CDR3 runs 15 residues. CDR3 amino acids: CASSVSGEFTDTQYF. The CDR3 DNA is TGTGCCAGCAGCGTATCGGGGGAGTTCACAGATACGCAGTATTTT.